This T cell receptor beta chain stems from a study of hypomethylating agent response in myelodysplastic syndrome. Study summary: Of roughly 10 patients, several carried TET2, the most frequent mutation.

Remarks on this clone: Antigen unknown.

Trimming left V 2 bases short and J 5 bases short, with 3 bases between. Per the germline V gene, CDR1 is ENHRY and CDR2 is SYGVKD. This CDR3 spans 11 amino acids. Whole-study findings and limits: No significant post-treatment change in richness, rarefaction diversity or clonality, across all patients or response groups.

Two replicates of roughly 200 ng each gave 400 ng DNA per sample, survey resolution. Generated by immunoSEQ multiplex PCR, the TCRdb table keeps only in-frame clones and is missing some. The sample comprises some 6,200 clones, approximately 81% of which are singletons, and around a quarter rests with the top ten. The chain couples TRBV10-3 to TRBJ1-2; D unclear. The material was bone marrow, obtained before or after starting hypomethylating agent treatment for myelodysplastic syndrome (not recorded which). The clonotype comes from a human donor with myelodysplastic syndrome. CDR3 in amino acids: CAISEAYGYTF. The DNA of the CDR3 is TGTGCCATCAGTGAGGCATATGGCTACACCTTC.